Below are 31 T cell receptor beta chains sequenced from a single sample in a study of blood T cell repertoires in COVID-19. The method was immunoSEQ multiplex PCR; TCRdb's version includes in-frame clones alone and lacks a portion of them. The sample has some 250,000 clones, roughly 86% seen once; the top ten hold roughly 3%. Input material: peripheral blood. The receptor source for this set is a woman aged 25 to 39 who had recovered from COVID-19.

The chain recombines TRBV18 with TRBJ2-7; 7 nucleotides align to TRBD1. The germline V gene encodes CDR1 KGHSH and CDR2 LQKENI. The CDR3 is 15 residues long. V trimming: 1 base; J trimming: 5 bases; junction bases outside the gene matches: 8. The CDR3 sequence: CASSPLSGGANEQYF. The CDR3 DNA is TGTGCCAGCTCACCACTATCAGGGGGAGCAAACGAGCAGTACTTC. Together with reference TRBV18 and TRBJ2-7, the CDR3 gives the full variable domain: NAGVMQNPRHLVRRRGQEARLRCSPMKGHSHVYWYRQLPEEGLKFMVYLQKENIIDESGMPKERFSAEFPKEGPSILRIQQVVRGDSAAYFCASSPLSGGANEQYFGPGTRLTVT.

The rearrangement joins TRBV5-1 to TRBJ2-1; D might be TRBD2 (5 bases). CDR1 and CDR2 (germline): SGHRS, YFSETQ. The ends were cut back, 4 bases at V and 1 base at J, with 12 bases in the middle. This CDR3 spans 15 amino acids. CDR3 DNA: TGCGCCAGCAGCCATACGCCGGGGTCCTACAATGAGCAGTTCTTC. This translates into CASSHTPGSYNEQFF.

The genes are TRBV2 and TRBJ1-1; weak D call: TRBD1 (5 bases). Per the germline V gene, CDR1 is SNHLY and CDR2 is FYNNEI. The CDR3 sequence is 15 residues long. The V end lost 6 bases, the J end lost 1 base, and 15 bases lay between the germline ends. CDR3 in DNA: TGTGCCAGCAGCGCCTATGGGGGGAGGAACACTGAAGCTTTCTTT. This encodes CASSAYGGRNTEAFF. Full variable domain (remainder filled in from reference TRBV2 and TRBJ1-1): EPEVTQTPSHQVTQMGQEVILRCVPISNHLYFYWYRQILGQKVEFLVSFYNNEISEKSEIFDDQFSVERPDGSNFTLKIRSTKLEDSAMYFCASSAYGGRNTEAFFGQGTRLTVV.

The CDR3, as DNA: TGTGCCAGCTCACTTACACTAGCGGGGGAACTCACCTACGAGCAGTACTTC. Its translation: CASSLTLAGELTYEQYF. V and J are TRBV18 and TRBJ2-7, with 11 bases aligning to TRBD2. CDR1 and CDR2 (germline): KGHSH, LQKENI. The CDR3 is 17 amino acids. Unmatched junction bases numbered 10, after V lost 4 bases and J lost 2 bases.

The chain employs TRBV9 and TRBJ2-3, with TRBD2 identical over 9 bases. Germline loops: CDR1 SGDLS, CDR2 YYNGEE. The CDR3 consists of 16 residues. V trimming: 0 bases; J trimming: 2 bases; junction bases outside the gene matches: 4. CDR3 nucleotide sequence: TGTGCCAGCAGCGTAGTTAGCGGGGGACCCACAGATACGCAGTATTTT. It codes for CASSVVSGGPTDTQYF.

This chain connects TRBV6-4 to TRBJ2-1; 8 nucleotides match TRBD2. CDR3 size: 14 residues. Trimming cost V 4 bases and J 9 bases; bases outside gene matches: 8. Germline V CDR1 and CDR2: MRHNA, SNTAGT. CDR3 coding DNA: TGTGCCAGCAGTGCCATTAGCGGGGTCACTGAGCAGTTCTTC. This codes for CASSAISGVTEQFF.

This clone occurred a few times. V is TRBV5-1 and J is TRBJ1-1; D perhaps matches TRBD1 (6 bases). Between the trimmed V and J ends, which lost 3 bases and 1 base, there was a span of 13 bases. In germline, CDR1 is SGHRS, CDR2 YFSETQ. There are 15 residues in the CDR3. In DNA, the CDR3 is TGCGCCAGCAGCTCACGGGGACAACAGAACACTGAAGCTTTCTTT. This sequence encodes CASSSRGQQNTEAFF.

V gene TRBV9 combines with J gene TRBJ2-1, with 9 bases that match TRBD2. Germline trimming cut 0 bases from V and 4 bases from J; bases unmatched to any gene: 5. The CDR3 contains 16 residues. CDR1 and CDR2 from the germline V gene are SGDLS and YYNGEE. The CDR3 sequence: CASSVVSGGPYNEQFF. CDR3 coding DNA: TGTGCCAGCAGCGTAGTTAGCGGGGGACCATACAATGAGCAGTTCTTC.

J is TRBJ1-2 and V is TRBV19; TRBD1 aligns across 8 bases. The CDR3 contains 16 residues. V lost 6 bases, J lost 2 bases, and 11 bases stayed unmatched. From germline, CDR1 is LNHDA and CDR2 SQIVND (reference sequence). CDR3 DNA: TGTGCCAGTAGCACCTATAGCAGGGGGCCCAACTATGGCTACACCTTC. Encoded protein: CASSTYSRGPNYGYTF.

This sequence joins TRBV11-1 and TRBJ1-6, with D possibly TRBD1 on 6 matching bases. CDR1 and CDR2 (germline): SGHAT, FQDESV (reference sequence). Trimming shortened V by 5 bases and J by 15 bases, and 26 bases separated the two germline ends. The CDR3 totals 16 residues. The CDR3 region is CASSRNTGTPSPDLHF. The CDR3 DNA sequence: TGTGCCAGCAGCCGCAACACCGGGACACCCTCCCCAGACCTCCACTTT.

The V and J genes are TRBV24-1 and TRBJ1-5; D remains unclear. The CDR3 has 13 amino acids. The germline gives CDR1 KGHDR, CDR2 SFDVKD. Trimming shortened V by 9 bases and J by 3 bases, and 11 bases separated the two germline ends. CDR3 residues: CATAEGFNQPQHF. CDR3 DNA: TGTGCCACCGCAGAGGGTTTCAATCAGCCCCAGCATTTT.

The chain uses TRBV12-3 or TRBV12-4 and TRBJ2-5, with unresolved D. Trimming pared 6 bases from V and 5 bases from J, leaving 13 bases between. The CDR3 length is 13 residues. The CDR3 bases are TGTGCCAGCAGCACGAACATCCCGGAGACCCAGTACTTC. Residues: CASSTNIPETQYF.

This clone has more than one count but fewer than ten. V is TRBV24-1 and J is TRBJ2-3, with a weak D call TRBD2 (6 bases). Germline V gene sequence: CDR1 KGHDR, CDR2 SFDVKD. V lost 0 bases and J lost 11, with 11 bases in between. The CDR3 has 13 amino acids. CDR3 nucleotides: TGTGCCACCAGTGATTTGCAGGGAGGCGGGCAGTATTTT. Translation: CATSDLQGGGQYF.

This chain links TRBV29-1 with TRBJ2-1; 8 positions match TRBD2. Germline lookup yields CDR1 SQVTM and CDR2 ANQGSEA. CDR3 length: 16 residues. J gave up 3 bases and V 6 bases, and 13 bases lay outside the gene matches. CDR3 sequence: CSVRLGGGPHYNEQFF. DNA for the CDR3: TGCAGCGTCCGTTTAGGCGGGGGGCCACACTACAATGAGCAGTTCTTC.

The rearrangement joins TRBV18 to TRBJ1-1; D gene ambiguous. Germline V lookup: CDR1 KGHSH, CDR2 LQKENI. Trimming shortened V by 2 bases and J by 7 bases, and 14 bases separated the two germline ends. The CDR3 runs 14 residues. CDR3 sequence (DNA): TGTGCCAGCTCACCAAACTCAGCCGAGGGTGAAGCTTTCTTT. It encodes CASSPNSAEGEAFF.

The CDR3 nucleotides are TGTGCCAGCGGGAGTTTTGAAGATACGCAGTATTTT. Protein product: CASGSFEDTQYF. This sequence joins TRBV12-3 or TRBV12-4 and TRBJ2-3; perhaps TRBD2 as D (5 bases). The CDR3 is 12 residues long. V gave up 8 bases and J gave up 5 bases, with 11 bases separating them.

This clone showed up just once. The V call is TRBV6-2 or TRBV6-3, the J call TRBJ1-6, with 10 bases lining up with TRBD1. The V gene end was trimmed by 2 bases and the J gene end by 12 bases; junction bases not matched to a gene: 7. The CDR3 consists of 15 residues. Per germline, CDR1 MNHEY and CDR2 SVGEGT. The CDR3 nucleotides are TGTGCCAGCAGTTACGGGACAGGGGTGTTTGTACCCCTCCACTTT. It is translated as CASSYGTGVFVPLHF.

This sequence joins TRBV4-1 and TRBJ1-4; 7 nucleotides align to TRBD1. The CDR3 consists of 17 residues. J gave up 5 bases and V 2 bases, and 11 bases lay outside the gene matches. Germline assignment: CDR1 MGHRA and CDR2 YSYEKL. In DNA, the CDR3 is TGCGCCAGCAGCCAAAGAACTCGACAGGGAATAAATGAAAAACTGTTTTTT. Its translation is CASSQRTRQGINEKLFF.

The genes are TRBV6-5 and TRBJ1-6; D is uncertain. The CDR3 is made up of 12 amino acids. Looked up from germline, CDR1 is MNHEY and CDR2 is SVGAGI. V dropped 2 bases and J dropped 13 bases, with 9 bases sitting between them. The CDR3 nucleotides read TGTGCCAGCAGTTACATATTTGTCCCCCTCCACTTT. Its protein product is CASSYIFVPLHF.

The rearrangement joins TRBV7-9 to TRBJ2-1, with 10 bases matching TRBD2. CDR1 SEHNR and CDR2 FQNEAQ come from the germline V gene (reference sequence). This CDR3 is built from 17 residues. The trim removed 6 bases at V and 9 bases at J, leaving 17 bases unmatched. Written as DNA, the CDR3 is TGTGCCAGCAGTCTCTGGGTAGCGGGGGGTAGAGGCGTTGAGCAGTTCTTC. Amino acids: CASSLWVAGGRGVEQFF. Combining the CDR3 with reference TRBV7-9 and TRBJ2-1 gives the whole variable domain DTGVSQNPRHKITKRGQNVTFRCDPISEHNRLYWYRQTLGQGPEFLTYFQNEAQLEKSRLLSDRFSAERPKGSFSTLEIQRTEQGDSAMYLCASSLWVAGGRGVEQFFGPGTRLTVL.

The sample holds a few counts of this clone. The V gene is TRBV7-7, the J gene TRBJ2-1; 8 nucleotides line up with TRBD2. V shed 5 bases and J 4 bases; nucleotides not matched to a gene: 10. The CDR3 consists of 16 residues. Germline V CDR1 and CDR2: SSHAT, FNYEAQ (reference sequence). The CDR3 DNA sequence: TGTGCCAGCAGCCTCGGCGGCAGCGGGGGATACAATGAGCAGTTCTTC. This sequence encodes CASSLGGSGGYNEQFF.

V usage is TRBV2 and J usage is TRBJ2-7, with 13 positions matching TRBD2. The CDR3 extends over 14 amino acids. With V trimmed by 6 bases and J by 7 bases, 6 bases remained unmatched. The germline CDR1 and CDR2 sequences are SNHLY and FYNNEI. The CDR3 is CASSYPGLAGEQYF. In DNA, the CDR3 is TGTGCCAGCAGCTACCCGGGACTAGCGGGAGAGCAGTACTTC. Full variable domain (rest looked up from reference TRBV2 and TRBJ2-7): EPEVTQTPSHQVTQMGQEVILRCVPISNHLYFYWYRQILGQKVEFLVSFYNNEISEKSEIFDDQFSVERPDGSNFTLKIRSTKLEDSAMYFCASSYPGLAGEQYFGPGTRLTVT.

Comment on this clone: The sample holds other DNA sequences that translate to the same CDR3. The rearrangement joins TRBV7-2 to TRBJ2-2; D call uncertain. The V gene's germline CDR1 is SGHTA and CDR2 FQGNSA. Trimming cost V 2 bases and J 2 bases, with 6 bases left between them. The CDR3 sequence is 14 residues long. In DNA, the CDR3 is TGTGCCAGCAGCTTAACGGGTAACACCGGGGAGCTGTTTTTT. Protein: CASSLTGNTGELFF.

CDR3 amino acids: CASSPQRYEQFF. DNA for the CDR3: TGTGCCAGCAGCCCTCAGAGGTATGAGCAGTTCTTC. The gene calls are TRBV6-6 and TRBJ2-1; D is uncertain. Germline-derived CDR1 and CDR2 are MNHNY and SVGAGI (reference sequence). V was clipped by 6 bases and J by 8 bases, with 11 bases between them. CDR3 size: 12 residues.

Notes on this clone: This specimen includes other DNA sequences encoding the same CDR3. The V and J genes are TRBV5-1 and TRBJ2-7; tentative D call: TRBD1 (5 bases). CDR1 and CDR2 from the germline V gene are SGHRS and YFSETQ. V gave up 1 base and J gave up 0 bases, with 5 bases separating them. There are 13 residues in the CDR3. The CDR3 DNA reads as TGCGCCAGCAGCTTGACAGGCTCCTACGAGCAGTACTTC. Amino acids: CASSLTGSYEQYF.

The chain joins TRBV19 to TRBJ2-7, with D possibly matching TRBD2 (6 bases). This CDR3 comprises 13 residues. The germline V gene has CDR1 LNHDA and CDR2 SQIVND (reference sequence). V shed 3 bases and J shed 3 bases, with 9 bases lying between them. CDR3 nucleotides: TGTGCCAGTAGTATTTTGGGAGGCTACGAGCAGTACTTC. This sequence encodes CASSILGGYEQYF.

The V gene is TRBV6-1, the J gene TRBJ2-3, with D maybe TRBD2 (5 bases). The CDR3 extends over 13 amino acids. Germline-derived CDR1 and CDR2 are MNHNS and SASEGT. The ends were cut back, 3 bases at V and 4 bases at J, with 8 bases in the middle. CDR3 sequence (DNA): TGTGCCAGCAGTGACGGGGTCTCAGATACGCAGTATTTT. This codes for CASSDGVSDTQYF.

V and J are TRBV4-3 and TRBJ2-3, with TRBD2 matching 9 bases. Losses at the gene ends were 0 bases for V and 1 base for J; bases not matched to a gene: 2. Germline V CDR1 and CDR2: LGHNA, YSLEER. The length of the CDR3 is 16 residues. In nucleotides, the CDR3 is TGCGCCAGCAGCCAAGAATTAGCGGGGGGCACAGATACGCAGTATTTT. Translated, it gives CASSQELAGGTDTQYF.

This CDR3 reads CASTEQGQGVNEQFF. The DNA for the CDR3 is TGCGCCAGCACCGAGCAGGGACAGGGAGTCAATGAGCAGTTCTTC. This chain connects TRBV5-1 to TRBJ2-1, with 9 bases identical to TRBD1. V lost 6 bases to trimming and J lost 6 bases; unmatched junction nucleotides: 10. CDR1 SGHRS and CDR2 YFSETQ come from the germline V gene. CDR3 length: 15 amino acids.

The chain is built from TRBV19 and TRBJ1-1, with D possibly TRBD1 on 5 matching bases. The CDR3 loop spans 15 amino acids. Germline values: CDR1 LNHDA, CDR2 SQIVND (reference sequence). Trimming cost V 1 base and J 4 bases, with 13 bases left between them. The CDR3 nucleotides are TGTGCCAGTAGTATAGTTCGTGGGGGGACCACTGAAGCTTTCTTT. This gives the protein CASSIVRGGTTEAFF.

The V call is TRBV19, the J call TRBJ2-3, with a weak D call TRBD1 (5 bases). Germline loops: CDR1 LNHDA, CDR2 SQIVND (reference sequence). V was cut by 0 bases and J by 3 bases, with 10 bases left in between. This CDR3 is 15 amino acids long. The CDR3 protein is CASSIEDRSTDTQYF. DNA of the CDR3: TGTGCCAGTAGTATAGAAGACAGATCAACAGATACGCAGTATTTT.